Each of the 14 T cell receptor beta chains below was sequenced from the same sample in a study of cytomegalovirus exposure and HLA in healthy donors. Produced via immunoSEQ multiplex PCR; TCRdb's table is partial and in-frame only. The data show more than 300,000 clones, around 86% seen once. The material sequenced was PBMCs. The receptor set was obtained from a woman under 30 in good health and CMV-seronegative.

This clone was counted between two and nine times. V gene TRBV7-8 combines with J gene TRBJ2-3, with TRBD1 identical over 7 bases. From germline, CDR1 is SGHVS and CDR2 FQNEAQ. V lost 7 bases, J lost 1 base, and 8 bases stayed unmatched. This CDR3 has 15 residues. This CDR3 reads CASTTAQGGTDTQYF. The CDR3 DNA is TGTGCCAGCACCACGGCTCAGGGGGGCACAGATACGCAGTATTTT.

The chain couples TRBV28 to TRBJ1-1, with a possible D match to TRBD1 (5 bases). Trimming took off 5 bases at V and 4 bases at J, with 14 bases between the two ends. The CDR3 has 14 residues. Looked up from germline, CDR1 is MDHEN and CDR2 is SYDVKM. CDR3 bases: TGTGCCAGCAGTCCCCCCCGGAGGGGCACTGAAGCTTTCTTT. It codes for CASSPPRRGTEAFF. Drawing the rest from reference TRBV28 and TRBJ1-1, the complete variable domain is DVKVTQSSRYLVKRTGEKVFLECVQDMDHENMFWYRQDPGLGLRLIYFSYDVKMKEKGDIPEGYSVSREKKERFSLILESASTNQTSMYLCASSPPRRGTEAFFGQGTRLTVV.

The rearrangement links TRBV4-3 to TRBJ2-7, with D perhaps matching TRBD2 (6 bases). Trimming took 0 bases from V and 0 from J, leaving 9 bases between them. The CDR3 has 15 residues. The germline V gene has CDR1 LGHNA and CDR2 YSLEER. CDR3 amino acids: CASSQDGAGSYEQYF. For the CDR3, the DNA is TGCGCCAGCAGCCAAGATGGAGCGGGCTCCTACGAGCAGTACTTC.

J is TRBJ2-7 and V is TRBV4-3; tentative D call: TRBD2 (5 bases). In germline, CDR1 is LGHNA, CDR2 YSLEER. The length of the CDR3 is 18 residues. V was shortened by 0 bases and J by 2 bases, with 20 bases between the two germline ends. The CDR3 coding sequence is TGCGCCAGCAGCCAAGAATTAAGCCTTGGAGGCAGCACCTACGAGCAGTACTTC. The encoded protein is CASSQELSLGGSTYEQYF.

This rearrangement joins TRBV7-9 to TRBJ1-1; D remains unclear. V was clipped by 5 bases and J by 8 bases, with 9 bases between them. The CDR3 has 11 amino acids. CDR1 and CDR2 from the germline V gene are SEHNR and FQNEAQ (reference sequence). The CDR3 is CASSNRVEAFF. CDR3 DNA: TGTGCCAGCAGCAATCGGGTCGAAGCTTTCTTT.

The chain couples TRBV2 to TRBJ1-1; 8 bases agree with TRBD1. CDR1 and CDR2 (germline): SNHLY, FYNNEI. This CDR3 contains 14 residues. V gave up 6 bases and J gave up 12 bases; unmatched junction bases: 15. The CDR3 is CASRDGQGVSKTFF. The CDR3 nucleotides read TGTGCCAGCAGGGACGGACAGGGAGTAAGTAAAACTTTCTTT.

This clone was seen many times. The J gene is TRBJ1-5, the V gene TRBV4-1, with D tentatively TRBD1 (6 bases). The CDR3 loop spans 18 amino acids. Germline CDR1 reads MGHRA; CDR2 reads YSYEKL. Trimming cost V 1 base and J 2 bases, with 18 bases left between them. The DNA of the CDR3 is TGCGCCAGCAGCCAAGGGACAATGGGGGGGCAGGGCAATCAGCCCCAGCATTTT. Translating it yields CASSQGTMGGQGNQPQHF.

V is TRBV10-3 and J is TRBJ2-5, with 7 bases lining up with TRBD1. CDR3 length: 16 amino acids. The germline CDR1 and CDR2 sequences are ENHRY and SYGVKD. With 2 bases clipped from V and 3 bases from J, the junction kept 9 bases outside the gene matches. The CDR3 DNA reads TGTGCCATCAGTGAGCCCACAGGGGAAGGGGAAGAGACCCAGTACTTC. Translated: CAISEPTGEGEETQYF.

V usage is TRBV6-6 and J usage is TRBJ2-1; 7 nucleotides agree with TRBD2. With V trimmed by 0 bases and J by 4 bases, 3 bases remained unmatched. This CDR3 comprises 15 residues. Per germline, CDR1 MNHNY and CDR2 SVGAGI (reference sequence). The CDR3 nucleotides read TGTGCCAGCAGTTACTCGGCGGGACTATACAATGAGCAGTTCTTC. It yields the protein CASSYSAGLYNEQFF.

The rearrangement joins TRBV10-3 to TRBJ2-3; 7 bases align to TRBD1. Trimming took 6 bases from V and 4 from J; bases not matched to a gene: 1. Germline V gene sequence: CDR1 ENHRY, CDR2 SYGVKD. The CDR3 contains 12 residues. This CDR3 is CAIRGQPDTQYF. The DNA for the CDR3 is TGTGCCATCAGGGGACAGCCAGATACGCAGTATTTT.

V and J are TRBV6-6 and TRBJ1-2, with D uncertain. Trimming removed 0 bases from V and 4 bases from J, with 9 bases in between. Per germline, CDR1 MNHNY and CDR2 SVGAGI (reference sequence). The CDR3 loop spans 14 amino acids. The CDR3 DNA reads as TGTGCCAGCAGTTACTCGGCCACCGTCTATGGCTACACCTTC. Residues: CASSYSATVYGYTF.

The genes are TRBV28 and TRBJ2-7; tentatively, D is TRBD1 (6 bases). V was clipped by 3 bases and J by 6 bases, with 18 bases between them. Per germline, CDR1 MDHEN and CDR2 SYDVKM. This CDR3 is 15 amino acids long. CDR3 sequence reads: CASSFSTGPPFEQYF. The CDR3 DNA follows: TGTGCCAGCAGTTTCAGTACAGGGCCCCCATTCGAGCAGTACTTC.

The rearrangement links TRBV6-1 to TRBJ2-6; perhaps TRBD2 as D (6 bases). The CDR3 consists of 17 residues. Between the trimmed V and J ends, which lost 4 bases and 4 bases, there was a span of 17 bases. Germline V gene data show CDR1 as MNHNS and CDR2 as SASEGT. The CDR3 coding sequence is TGTGCCAGCAGTGCCCTGCGGCCGGGGGTCGGGGCCAACGTCCTGACTTTC. It yields the protein CASSALRPGVGANVLTF.

The rearrangement links TRBV27 to TRBJ2-7; no clear D gene. Germline loops: CDR1 MNHEY, CDR2 SMNVEV (reference sequence). Trimming stripped 5 bases from V and 4 bases from J, with 12 bases between. This CDR3 region has 13 residues. DNA of the CDR3: TGTGCCAGCAGTCCCAACCGTCAGTACGAGCAGTACTTC. This codes for CASSPNRQYEQYF.